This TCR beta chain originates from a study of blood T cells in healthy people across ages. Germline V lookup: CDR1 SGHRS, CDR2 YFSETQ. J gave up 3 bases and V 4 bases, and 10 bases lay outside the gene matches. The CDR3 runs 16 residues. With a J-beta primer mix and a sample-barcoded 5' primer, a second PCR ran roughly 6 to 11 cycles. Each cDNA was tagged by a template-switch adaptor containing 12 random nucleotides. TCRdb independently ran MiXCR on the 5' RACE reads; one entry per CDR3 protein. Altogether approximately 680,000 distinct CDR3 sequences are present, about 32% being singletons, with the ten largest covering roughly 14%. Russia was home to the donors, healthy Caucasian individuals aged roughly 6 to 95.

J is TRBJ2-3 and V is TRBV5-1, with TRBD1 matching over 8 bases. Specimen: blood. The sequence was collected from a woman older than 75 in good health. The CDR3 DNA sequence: TGCGCCAGCAGCCGGCTCGGGACAGGTGTTACAGATACGCAGTATTTT. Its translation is CASSRLGTGVTDTQYF.